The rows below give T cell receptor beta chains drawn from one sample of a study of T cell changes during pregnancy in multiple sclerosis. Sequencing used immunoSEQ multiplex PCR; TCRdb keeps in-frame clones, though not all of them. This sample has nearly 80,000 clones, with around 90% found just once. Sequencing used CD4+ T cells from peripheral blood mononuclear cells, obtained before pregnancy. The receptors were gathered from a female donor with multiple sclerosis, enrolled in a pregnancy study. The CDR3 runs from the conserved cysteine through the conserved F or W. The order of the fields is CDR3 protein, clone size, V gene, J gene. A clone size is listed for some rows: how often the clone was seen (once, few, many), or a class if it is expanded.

CASSWGRQGDGYTF	once	TRBV5-1	TRBJ1-2
CSVGDRSTDGYTF	.	TRBV29-1	TRBJ1-2
CASMPGTVNQPQHF	.	TRBV6-1	TRBJ1-5
CASSSSENTIYF	.	TRBV6-5	TRBJ1-3
CASSETAGYVQPQHF	once	TRBV2	TRBJ1-5
CAISEGHGGETQYF	once	TRBV10-3	TRBJ2-5
CASSLWAGGDTQYF	.	TRBV5-4	TRBJ2-3
CASSEGGFNEKLFF	.	TRBV10-2	TRBJ1-4
CATSRDPTGLSYTF	.	TRBV15	TRBJ1-2
CASSSDGPYTQYF	.	TRBV7-3	TRBJ2-3
CASSQRGASGGLSYNEQFF	.	TRBV4-1	TRBJ2-1
CASSPLTGGVIKLFF	few	TRBV2	TRBJ1-4
CASSPQLPGLATNEQFF	.	TRBV18	TRBJ2-1
CASSGQAGWGAGGYTF	.	TRBV28	TRBJ1-2
CACELAPGQGTSPLHF	.	TRBV30	TRBJ1-6
CAISAGTGAFGPFF	.	TRBV10-3	TRBJ1-1
CASSPPPGTGDYNEQFF	.	TRBV4-1	TRBJ2-1
CAISDLTQGAREQYF	.	TRBV10-3	TRBJ2-7
CASSRDRDTEAFF	.	TRBV11-3	TRBJ1-1
CASSLELLAWDRVSTEAFF	.	TRBV5-1	TRBJ1-1
CAIREQGASGYTF	.	TRBV10-3	TRBJ1-2
CASSSSGVGTDTQYF	.	TRBV7-3	TRBJ2-3
CASRETGEYEQYF	.	TRBV2	TRBJ2-7
CASSLEREINEKLFF	.	TRBV28	TRBJ1-4
CASSPPPGNIQYF	.	TRBV6-5	TRBJ2-4
CASSGPPRTGNTIYF	few	TRBV5-4	TRBJ1-3